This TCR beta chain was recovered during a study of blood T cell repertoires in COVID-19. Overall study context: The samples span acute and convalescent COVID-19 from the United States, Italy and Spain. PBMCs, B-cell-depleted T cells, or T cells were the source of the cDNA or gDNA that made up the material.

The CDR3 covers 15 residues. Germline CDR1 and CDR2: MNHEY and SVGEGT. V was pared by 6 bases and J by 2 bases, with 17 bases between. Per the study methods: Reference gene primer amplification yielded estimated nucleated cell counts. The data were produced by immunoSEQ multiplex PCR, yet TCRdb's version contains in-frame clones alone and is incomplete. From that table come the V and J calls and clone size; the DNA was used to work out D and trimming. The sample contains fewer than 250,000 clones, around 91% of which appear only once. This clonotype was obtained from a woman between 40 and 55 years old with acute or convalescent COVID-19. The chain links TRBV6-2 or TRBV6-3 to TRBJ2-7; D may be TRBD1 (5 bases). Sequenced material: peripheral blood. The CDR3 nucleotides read TGTGCCAGCAGCACGGACAAGATGGGCACCTACGAGCAGTACGTC. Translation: CASSTDKMGTYEQYV.